Sequencing of this TCR beta chain was carried out in a study of blood T cell repertoires in COVID-19. About the research overall: Sites across the United States, Italy and Spain contributed samples from acute and convalescent COVID-19.

CDR3 length: 12 amino acids. The germline gives CDR1 MNHEY, CDR2 SVGAGI. Trimming removed 6 bases from V and 7 bases from J; junction bases left unmatched: 4. Study processing details: Estimates of nucleated cell counts were drawn from the amplification of reference gene primers. The table came from immunoSEQ multiplex PCR; TCRdb's copy has only in-frame clones and leaves some out. Clonal size and the V and J genes are those of that table, whereas D and trimming came from the DNA. The table has roughly 75,000 clones, less than 90% seen once; the top ten hold about 15%. The material sequenced was peripheral blood. The origin of this receptor is a man aged 80 or over in a cohort sampled during active COVID-19. The chain employs TRBV6-5 and TRBJ2-7; 9 positions match TRBD1. For the CDR3, the DNA is TGTGCCAGCAGGACCGGGACAGGGGAGCAGTACGTC. It codes for CASRTGTGEQYV.